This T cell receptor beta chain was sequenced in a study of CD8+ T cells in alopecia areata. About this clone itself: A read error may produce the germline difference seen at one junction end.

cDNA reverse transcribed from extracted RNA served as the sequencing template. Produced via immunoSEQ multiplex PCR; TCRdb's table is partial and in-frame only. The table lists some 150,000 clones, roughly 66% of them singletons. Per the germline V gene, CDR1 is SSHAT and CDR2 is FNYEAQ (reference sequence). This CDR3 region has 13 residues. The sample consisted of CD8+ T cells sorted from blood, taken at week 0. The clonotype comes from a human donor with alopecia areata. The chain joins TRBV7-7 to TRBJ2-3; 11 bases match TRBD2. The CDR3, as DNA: TGTGCTAGCAGCCCCATTTTAGGACTAGCGGGGTATTTT. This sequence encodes CASSPILGLAGYF. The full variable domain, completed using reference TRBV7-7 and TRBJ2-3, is GAGVSQSPRYKVTKRGQDVTLRCDPISSHATLYWYQQALGQGPEFLTYFNYEAQPDKSGLPSDRFSAERPEGSISTLTIQRTEQRDSAMYRCASSPILGLAGYFGPGTRLTVL.